These 17 T cell receptor beta chains were sequenced from one sample in a study of beta chain features in type 1 diabetes (dated by TCRdb to the late 2010s). The method behind the library was the immunoSEQ multiplex PCR assay. The entire amount of isolated RNA was reverse transcribed using the High Capacity cDNA Reverse Transcription Kit, so the sequenced TCRB transcripts were expressed ones. Held by TCRdb, this immuneACCESS table contains in-frame sequences only and omits some clones. Under half of the omission traces to an unresolved V gene where checked; the cause of the rest is unknown. The sample data list around 450,000 clones, and roughly 10% of these were observed just once. The ten largest clones take up more than 0.045% of the sample. The sample was naive CD4+ T cells from blood. This specimen's cell subset or site label, interpreted: true naive CD4+ T cells. Receptor source: a woman under 30 in good health.

This clone was detected a few times. This chain links TRBV15 with TRBJ2-5; 11 bases line up with TRBD2. CDR1 is LNHNV and CDR2 is YYDKDF in the germline V gene (reference sequence). This CDR3 is built from 16 residues. V was clipped by 3 bases and J by 3 bases; unmatched bases: 6. The CDR3 DNA follows: TGTGCCACCAGCAGGACTAGCGGGATTACTAAAGAGACCCAGTACTTC. Protein product: CATSRTSGITKETQYF.

This clone came up a few times. The CDR3 loop reads CASSFGYPNSPLHF. The CDR3 DNA follows: TGTGCCAGCAGTTTCGGGTATCCAAATTCACCCCTCCACTTT. This chain connects TRBV28 to TRBJ1-6, with no clear D. Trimming took off 3 bases at V and 7 bases at J, with 10 bases between the two ends. This CDR3 has 14 residues. In germline, CDR1 is MDHEN, CDR2 SYDVKM.

This clone was counted only a few times. This chain uses TRBV19 with TRBJ2-1; D may be TRBD2 (6 bases). The CDR3 sequence is 14 residues long. V gave up 6 bases and J gave up 6 bases, with 15 bases separating them. Looked up from germline, CDR1 is LNHDA and CDR2 is SQIVND (reference sequence). The CDR3 DNA reads as TGTGCCAGTAGCGCCCACTCTAGCGTCAATGAGCAGTTCTTC. Translating it yields CASSAHSSVNEQFF.

This clone was detected only a few times. This chain links TRBV2 with TRBJ1-1; D is ambiguous. This CDR3 has 11 residues. Trimming removed 8 bases at V and 2 bases at J, with 6 bases between. Germline values: CDR1 SNHLY, CDR2 FYNNEI. The CDR3 DNA is TGTGCCAGCGCAGGCAACACTGAAGCTTTCTTT. Protein: CASAGNTEAFF.

V gene TRBV21-1 combines with J gene TRBJ2-3; TRBD1, the D gene given by the table, was not confirmed from the DNA. TRBV21-1 is a pseudogene locus. This CDR3 region has 18 residues. CDR3 DNA: TGTGCCAGCAGCAATACGACCCGCCGGGACAAAGGGGATAGGACGCAGTATTTT. It yields the protein CASSNTTRRDKGDRTQYF.

In its sample, this clone was seen a few times. The rearrangement joins TRBV25-1 to TRBJ1-5; the D gene is possibly TRBD1 (5 bases). The CDR3 covers 15 residues. CDR1 MGHDK and CDR2 SYGVNS come from the germline V gene. Trimming stripped 5 bases from V and 3 bases from J, with 14 bases between. The chain's CDR3 is CASSNYRSFNQPQHF. The CDR3 nucleotides read TGTGCCAGCAGTAACTACAGGAGTTTCAATCAGCCCCAGCATTTT.

The sample holds a few counts of this clone. V is TRBV6-5 and J is TRBJ1-2; 7 bases line up with TRBD1. The CDR3 loop spans 14 amino acids. Trimming removed 0 bases from V and 7 bases from J; junction bases left unmatched: 5. Germline CDR1 and CDR2: MNHEY and SVGAGI. DNA for the CDR3: TGTGCCAGCAGTTACTCCGGGACAGTTTCTGGCTACACCTTC. Translated: CASSYSGTVSGYTF.

This clone turned up a few times. The chain uses TRBV7-9 and TRBJ2-1; 13 bases match TRBD2. Germline CDR1 is SEHNR and CDR2 is FQNEAQ (reference sequence). CDR3 length: 16 amino acids. V gave up 4 bases and J gave up 7 bases; unmatched junction bases: 7. The CDR3 protein is CASSSELTSGRNEQFF. CDR3 DNA: TGTGCCAGCAGCTCAGAATTGACTAGCGGGAGGAATGAGCAGTTCTTC.

J is TRBJ2-5 and V is TRBV7-2, with TRBD1 identical over 8 bases. Per germline, CDR1 SGHTA and CDR2 FQGNSA. Germline trimming cut 1 base from V and 5 bases from J; bases unmatched to any gene: 6. The CDR3 consists of 15 residues. CDR3 nucleotides: TGTGCCAGCAGCTTAGTCCAGGGGGCATGGGAGACCCAGTACTTC. Translated, it gives CASSLVQGAWETQYF. The variable domain in full, with the rest retrieved from reference TRBV7-2 and TRBJ2-5, is GAGVSQSPSNKVTEKGKDVELRCDPISGHTALYWYRQSLGQGLEFLIYFQGNSAPDKSGLPSDRFSAERTGGSVSTLTIQRTQQEDSAVYLCASSLVQGAWETQYFGPGTRLLVL.

The J gene is TRBJ2-1, the V gene TRBV12-5, with D possibly TRBD1 on 6 matching bases. This CDR3 spans 18 amino acids. Germline V lookup: CDR1 LGHNT, CDR2 FRNRAP. The V and J ends lost 0 bases and 6 bases respectively, with 21 bases between them. CDR3 sequence (DNA): TGTGCTAGTGGTTTGGTGGGGGCTTTGAGCGGCAGTTCCAATGAGCAGTTCTTC. Translation gives CASGLVGALSGSSNEQFF. The full variable domain, rest sourced from reference TRBV12-5 and TRBJ2-1, is DARVTQTPRHKVTEMGQEVTMRCQPILGHNTVFWYRQTMMQGLELLAYFRNRAPLDDSGMPKDRFSAEMPDATLATLKIQPSEPRDSAVYFCASGLVGALSGSSNEQFFGPGTRLTVL.

The genes are TRBV18 and TRBJ2-4, with TRBD1 matching over 7 bases. Germline lookup yields CDR1 KGHSH and CDR2 LQKENI. The CDR3 has 18 residues. J gave up 0 bases and V 6 bases, and 14 bases lay outside the gene matches. The CDR3 region has the DNA TGTGCCAGCTCGCCCATTTGGGACAGAGGACTAGCCAAAAACATTCAGTACTTC. Translating gives CASSPIWDRGLAKNIQYF.

A few counts support this clone. The gene calls are TRBV5-1 and TRBJ2-2; possible D gene TRBD2, 5 bases. V lost 0 bases and J lost 3, with 6 bases in between. The CDR3 is made up of 14 amino acids. The germline V gene has CDR1 SGHRS and CDR2 YFSETQ. The CDR3 loop is CASSLAGDTGELFF. The CDR3 DNA sequence: TGCGCCAGCAGCTTGGCCGGGGACACCGGGGAGCTGTTTTTT.

This clone has a handful of counts. This chain joins TRBV7-9 and TRBJ2-5; 7 nucleotides match TRBD1. V lost 2 bases and J lost 5; bases outside the gene matches: 5. The CDR3 extends over 14 amino acids. Germline V CDR1 and CDR2: SEHNR, FQNEAQ (reference sequence). This CDR3 is CASSLQGGEETQYF. CDR3 nucleotides: TGTGCCAGCAGCTTACAAGGGGGCGAGGAGACCCAGTACTTC.

The J gene is TRBJ2-3, the V gene TRBV4-3; TRBD1 or TRBD2 may be the D gene (6 bases each). V was shortened by 4 bases and J by 4 bases, with 12 bases between the two germline ends. This CDR3 contains 14 residues. CDR1 LGHNA and CDR2 YSLEER come from the germline V gene. The CDR3 is CASSLGGRSDTQYF. The CDR3, as DNA: TGCGCCAGCAGCCTGGGGGGCCGATCAGATACGCAGTATTTT.

The chain employs TRBV13 and TRBJ1-2; no reliable D call. With 10 bases removed from V and 4 bases from J, the gap between germline ends came to 22 bases. The CDR3 extends over 15 amino acids. CDR1 PRHDT and CDR2 FYEKMQ come from the germline V gene (reference sequence). The CDR3 DNA is TGTGCCATGATTACTGGGCCTAGCGGACGCTATGGCTACACCTTC. As protein: CAMITGPSGRYGYTF.

V gene TRBV7-9 combines with J gene TRBJ2-5; the D gene could be TRBD1 or TRBD2 (5 bases each). Trimming shortened V by 5 bases and J by 7 bases, and 20 bases separated the two germline ends. Germline-derived CDR1 and CDR2 are SEHNR and FQNEAQ (reference sequence). CDR3 length: 15 amino acids. In nucleotides, the CDR3 is TGTGCCAGCAGCCCCCGTCAGGCTGTGAGGGGGACCCAGTACTTC. Residues: CASSPRQAVRGTQYF.

The genes are TRBV9 and TRBJ2-7, with TRBD1 matching over 7 bases. This CDR3 has 15 residues. CDR1 is SGDLS, CDR2 YYNGEE, per germline. V was clipped by 6 bases and J by 4 bases; unmatched bases: 13. The CDR3 spells CASKPKETGLYEQYF. CDR3 bases: TGTGCCAGCAAACCTAAAGAGACAGGGCTTTACGAGCAGTACTTC. Full variable domain (outside the CDR3, taken from reference TRBV9 and TRBJ2-7): DSGVTQTPKHLITATGQRVTLRCSPRSGDLSVYWYQQSLDQGLQFLIQYYNGEERAKGNILERFSAQQFPDLHSELNLSSLELGDSALYFCASKPKETGLYEQYFGPGTRLTVT.